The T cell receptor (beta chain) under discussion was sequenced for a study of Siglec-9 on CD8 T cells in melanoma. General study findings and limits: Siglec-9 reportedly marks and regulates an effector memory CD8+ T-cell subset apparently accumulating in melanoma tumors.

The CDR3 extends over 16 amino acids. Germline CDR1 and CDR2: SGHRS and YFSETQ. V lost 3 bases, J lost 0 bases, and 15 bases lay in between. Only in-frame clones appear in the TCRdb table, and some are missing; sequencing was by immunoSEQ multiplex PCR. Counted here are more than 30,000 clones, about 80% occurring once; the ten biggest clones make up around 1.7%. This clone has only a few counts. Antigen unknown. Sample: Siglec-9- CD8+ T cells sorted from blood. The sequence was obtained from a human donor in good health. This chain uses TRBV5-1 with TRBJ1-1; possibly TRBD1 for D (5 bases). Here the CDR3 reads CASSYTPGPMNTEAFF. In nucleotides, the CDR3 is TGCGCCAGCAGCTACACACCGGGACCGATGAACACTGAAGCTTTCTTT. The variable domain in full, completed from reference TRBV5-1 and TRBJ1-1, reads KAGVTQTPRYLIKTRGQQVTLSCSPISGHRSVSWYQQTPGQGLQFLFEYFSETQRNKGNFPGRFSGRQFSNSRSEMNVSTLELGDSALYLCASSYTPGPMNTEAFFGQGTRLTVV.